This TCR beta chain was recorded in a study of T cell repertoires in cytomegalovirus infection (dated by TCRdb to about 2019). As for the study more broadly: Donor HLA type was relevant to the analysis, as public TCR beta signatures indicated carriage of CMV infection together with the matching HLA type.

The data were produced on an Illumina HiSeq 1500. TCRdb trimmed the raw reads at Q25, called clones with MiXCR and kept productive beta chains. Rows are unified per CDR3 protein, each entry keeping the most common DNA and genes. This sample is represented by under 200,000 distinct CDR3 sequences; roughly 30% of them were singletons. The biggest ten clones account for 31% of the sample. The junction carries 12 bases between V and J, which are trimmed by 5 bases and 4 bases respectively. CDR3 length: 14 amino acids, cysteine to phenylalanine. Only the CDR3 portion is preserved as DNA: 42 bases, with reading frame beginning at the first base. CDR1 and CDR2, looked up from the germline V gene, are SGHNT and YENEEA. Only a few counts were recorded for this clonotype. No cognate antigen has been identified for it. Base qualities are not provided; no much larger clone lies one nucleotide away. Paper-wide results and their limitations: In both this cohort and an independent cohort of over 350 donors, the cumulative frequency of public TCR beta family members distinguished carriers of CMV infection plus the relevant HLA type. In the ex vivo response, HLA-C-restricted CMV-specific TCR beta clonotypes were dominant, and in two of eight donors the single most frequent clonotype came from this HLA-C-restricted group.

The sequence was obtained from a human donor in good health (CMV status not recorded). Some clones in this sample may be carry-over from other donors' samples. The rearranged chain carries TRBV11-3 and TRBJ2-1; the D gene is perhaps TRBD1, from 6 matching bases. Material: PBMCs. The DNA sequence is TGTGCCAGCAGCCGTGGACAGAGTTACAATGAGCAGTTCTTC. Protein translation: CASSRGQSYNEQFF.